The clone carrying this T cell receptor (beta chain) was seen just once. This CDR3 contains 16 residues. V lost 0 bases, J lost 4 bases, and 11 bases stayed unmatched. CDR1 is GTSNPN and CDR2 is SVGIG in the germline V gene (reference sequence). The PCR employed 60 Vbeta primers together with 13 Jbeta primers. The table came from immunoSEQ multiplex PCR; TCRdb's copy has only in-frame clones and leaves some out. The data contain about 43,000 clones, around 62% of them singletons. The data were obtained in a study of cytomegalovirus exposure and HLA in healthy donors. This sequence originates from a human donor in good health. The genes are TRBV30 and TRBJ1-1; 7 nucleotides align to TRBD1. Material: PBMCs. The CDR3 reads CAWSVAPQQGFTEAFF. Written as DNA, the CDR3 is TGTGCCTGGAGTGTGGCCCCGCAACAGGGGTTCACTGAAGCTTTCTTT. The whole variable domain, filled in from reference TRBV30 and TRBJ1-1, reads SQTIHQWPATLVQPVGSPLSLECTVEGTSNPNLYWYRQAAGRGLQLLFYSVGIGQISSEVPQNLSASRPQDRQFILSSKKLLLSDSGFYLCAWSVAPQQGFTEAFFGQGTRLTVV.